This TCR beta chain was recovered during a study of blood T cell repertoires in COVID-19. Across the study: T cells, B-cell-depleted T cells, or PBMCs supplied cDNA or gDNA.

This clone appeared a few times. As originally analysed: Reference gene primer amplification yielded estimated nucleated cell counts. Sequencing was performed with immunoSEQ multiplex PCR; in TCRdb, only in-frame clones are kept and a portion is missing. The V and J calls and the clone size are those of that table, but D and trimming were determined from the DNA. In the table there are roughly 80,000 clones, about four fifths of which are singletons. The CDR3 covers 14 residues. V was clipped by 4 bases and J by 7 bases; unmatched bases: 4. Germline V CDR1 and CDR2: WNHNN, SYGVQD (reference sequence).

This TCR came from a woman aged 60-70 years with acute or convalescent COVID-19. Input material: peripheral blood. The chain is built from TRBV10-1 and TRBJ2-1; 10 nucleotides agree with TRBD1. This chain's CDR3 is CASSAGQGLNEQFF. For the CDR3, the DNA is TGCGCCAGCAGTGCGGGACAGGGGTTAAATGAGCAGTTCTTC.